Following are 9 T cell receptor beta chains from one sample sequenced in a study of blood T cell repertoires in COVID-19. Measured with immunoSEQ multiplex PCR; TCRdb has only the in-frame clones, and not every one. Among tens of thousands of clones listed, over 70% were seen once. The material sequenced was peripheral blood. These receptors were taken from a woman aged 80 or older with active or convalescent COVID-19.

This chain connects TRBV19 to TRBJ2-7; 11 bases map to TRBD1. Germline-derived CDR1 and CDR2 are LNHDA and SQIVND (reference sequence). The CDR3 contains 16 residues. The junction had 9 bases not matched to a gene; V was cut back by 0 bases and J by 8 bases. The CDR3 bases are TGTGCCAGTAGTATAGATTTGGGGACAGGGGGTCGGAAGCAGTACTTC. It yields the protein CASSIDLGTGGRKQYF.

J is TRBJ2-5 and V is TRBV18, with a tentative D call TRBD2 (6 bases). The germline V and J ends were trimmed by 1 base and 5 bases, with 14 bases remaining between them. In germline, CDR1 is KGHSH, CDR2 LQKENI. CDR3 length: 15 residues. This CDR3 is CASSPRSGVTETQYF. CDR3 DNA: TGTGCCAGCTCACCACGATCGGGAGTAACGGAGACCCAGTACTTC.

This chain connects TRBV7-2 to TRBJ1-2; the D gene is possibly TRBD1 (5 bases). Germline assignment: CDR1 SGHTA and CDR2 FQGNSA. There are 14 residues in the CDR3. Trimming took off 6 bases at V and 8 bases at J, with 19 bases between the two ends. CDR3 amino acids: CASSHPSGWKGYTF. CDR3 coding DNA: TGTGCCAGCAGTCATCCCTCAGGGTGGAAGGGCTACACCTTC.

The CDR3 sequence: CASSSKVYDGQQNTEAFF. CDR3 nucleotide sequence: TGTGCCAGCAGTTCCAAGGTCTATGACGGACAGCAGAACACTGAAGCTTTCTTT. The V and J genes are TRBV28 and TRBJ1-1; maybe TRBD1 (6 bases). Trimming stripped 4 bases from V and 1 base from J, with 22 bases between. Germline CDR1 is MDHEN and CDR2 is SYDVKM. The length of the CDR3 is 18 residues. Looking up the rest from reference TRBV28 and TRBJ1-1 gives the full variable domain: DVKVTQSSRYLVKRTGEKVFLECVQDMDHENMFWYRQDPGLGLRLIYFSYDVKMKEKGDIPEGYSVSREKKERFSLILESASTNQTSMYLCASSSKVYDGQQNTEAFFGQGTRLTVV.

The genes are TRBV7-9 and TRBJ2-6, with 7 nucleotides matching TRBD1. Germline V CDR1 and CDR2: SEHNR, FQNEAQ (reference sequence). Trimming took 6 bases from V and 0 from J; bases not matched to a gene: 14. The CDR3 length is 19 residues. CDR3 protein: CASRQGGLLPLSGANVLTF. The CDR3 nucleotides read TGTGCCAGCAGGCAAGGGGGCCTTCTCCCTCTCTCTGGGGCCAACGTCCTGACTTTC.

This sequence joins TRBV4-3 and TRBJ2-2, with 7 bases lining up with TRBD1. J gave up 5 bases and V 4 bases, and 10 bases lay outside the gene matches. The germline CDR1 and CDR2 sequences are LGHNA and YSLEER. This CDR3 has 16 amino acids. The CDR3 sequence is CASSRDSPGGTGELFF. The CDR3 nucleotides read TGCGCCAGCAGCCGGGACAGCCCTGGGGGTACCGGGGAGCTGTTTTTT.

The CDR3 protein is CATSTGTDTEAFF. The DNA for the CDR3 is TGTGCCACTTCGACAGGGACGGACACTGAAGCTTTCTTT. This chain joins TRBV6-5 and TRBJ1-1, with 7 bases lining up with TRBD1. J gave up 3 bases and V 10 bases, and 8 bases lay outside the gene matches. Germline V gene lookup returns CDR1 MNHEY and CDR2 SVGAGI. This CDR3 has 13 amino acids.

The rearrangement links TRBV5-5 to TRBJ2-5, with TRBD1 identical over 8 bases. Germline values: CDR1 SGHKS, CDR2 YYEKEE (reference sequence). The CDR3 covers 16 residues. The V segment lost 0 bases and the J segment 8 bases; nucleotides outside the gene matches: 12. In DNA, the CDR3 is TGTGCCAGCAGCTTGGGGTTACAGGGGGGTTTTGCTACCCAGTACTTC. Encoded protein: CASSLGLQGGFATQYF.

The chain couples TRBV28 to TRBJ1-1, with TRBD1 as a possible D gene (5 bases). This CDR3 region has 14 residues. Germline assignment: CDR1 MDHEN and CDR2 SYDVKM. V was pared by 6 bases and J by 0 bases, with 11 bases between. CDR3 sequence reads: CASSPRGVNTEAFF. The CDR3 bases are TGTGCCAGCAGCCCAAGGGGCGTGAACACTGAAGCTTTCTTT.